The clone carrying this TCR beta chain has at least ten counts. Its antigen is as yet unknown. Unique molecular identifiers were incorporated when the TCRbeta library was constructed. TCRdb reprocessed the PCR reads via MiXCR and lists one record per CDR3 protein. The top ten hold roughly 6% of the sample, which has under 250,000 distinct CDR3 sequences, about 7% seen once. From germline, CDR1 is KGHSY and CDR2 FQNENV. The length of the CDR3 is 13 residues. The V end lost 5 bases, the J end lost 6 bases, and 14 bases lay between the germline ends. This sample was included in a study of T-cell reconstitution after alpha-beta-depleted transplantation in children. General study results and limits: Reportedly, alpha-beta T cells present about two months post-transplant originated from several hundred expanded clones of graft origin. By one year post-transplant, T-cell counts and diversity largely arose from T cells that were newly produced. Surviving recipient T cells and thymic progenitors produced the high day-60 TCRbeta diversity seen in some patients.

The origin of this receptor is a boy aged 2-15 years with acute lymphoblastic leukemia, due to receive a stem cell transplant. This chain joins TRBV16 and TRBJ2-7; either TRBD1 or TRBD2 may fit D (5 bases each). The sample here was PBMCs, taken before TCRalphabeta/CD19-depleted stem cell transplant. The DNA for the CDR3 is TGTGCCAGCAGCATTGGGACGGCTAGCGAGCAGTACTTC. The encoded protein is CASSIGTASEQYF.